These 18 T cell receptor beta chains came from one sample sequenced in a study of cytomegalovirus exposure and HLA in healthy donors. It was with 60 Vbeta and 13 Jbeta primers that the PCR ran. Libraries were prepared by immunoSEQ multiplex PCR; TCRdb keeps only in-frame clonotypes and omits some of them. The sample has about 79,000 clones; roughly 72% are singletons. Sequencing used PBMCs. The receptors were gathered from a man in his forties in good health and CMV-seropositive.

V gene TRBV28 combines with J gene TRBJ2-7, with 7 bases fitting TRBD1. The CDR3 consists of 15 residues. Germline V gene lookup returns CDR1 MDHEN and CDR2 SYDVKM. With V trimmed by 7 bases and J by 1 base, 10 bases remained unmatched. The CDR3 is CASTPRGRGSYEQYF. For the CDR3, the DNA is TGTGCCAGCACCCCCCGGGGCAGGGGGTCCTACGAGCAGTACTTC.

This clone was seen only a few times. V is TRBV19 and J is TRBJ2-1, with D possibly matching TRBD2 (6 bases). Germline values: CDR1 LNHDA, CDR2 SQIVND (reference sequence). The ends were cut back, 3 bases at V and 6 bases at J, with 12 bases in the middle. The CDR3 covers 14 residues. CDR3 loop: CASSIGKGLNEQFF. The CDR3 nucleotides are TGTGCCAGTAGTATTGGAAAGGGACTCAATGAGCAGTTCTTC.

The chain carries TRBV7-6 and TRBJ2-3, with D maybe TRBD2 (6 bases). The V end was cut by 3 bases, the J end by 5 bases, with 12 bases between. The CDR3 runs to 14 residues. Germline V lookup: CDR1 SGHVS, CDR2 FNYEAQ. The CDR3 region has the DNA TGTGCCAGCAGCTTGGGACTTATACGAGATACGCAGTATTTT. Its protein product is CASSLGLIRDTQYF.

The chain couples TRBV7-6 to TRBJ2-1; TRBD2 might be the D (5 bases). The CDR3 runs 15 residues. V shed 5 bases and J shed 0 bases, with 11 bases lying between them. The germline gives CDR1 SGHVS, CDR2 FNYEAQ. The CDR3 loop is CASSRISDSYNEQFF. The CDR3 region has the DNA TGTGCCAGCAGCCGGATTAGCGACTCCTACAATGAGCAGTTCTTC.

The chain recombines TRBV27 with TRBJ1-4; 9 bases are a match to TRBD1. The V and J ends lost 3 bases and 10 bases, in that order; junction bases with no gene match: 15. Germline assignment: CDR1 MNHEY and CDR2 SMNVEV (reference sequence). This CDR3 comprises 17 residues. DNA of the CDR3: TGTGCCAGCAGTTTGTTAGTAGATGGACAGGGGAGGGCAAAACTGTTTTTT. Its translation: CASSLLVDGQGRAKLFF.

The chain carries TRBV4-2 and TRBJ1-3, with TRBD1 as a possible D gene (5 bases). This CDR3 has 16 amino acids. The V end lost 0 bases, the J end lost 5 bases, and 14 bases lay between the germline ends. Per the germline V gene, CDR1 is LGHNA and CDR2 is YNFKEQ. CDR3 DNA sequence: TGTGCCAGCAGCCAAGATCTTCGACAGTGGAGAAACACCATATATTTT. It translates to CASSQDLRQWRNTIYF.

The gene calls are TRBV11-3 and TRBJ2-1; no definite D call. V dropped 5 bases and J dropped 8 bases, with 13 bases sitting between them. CDR1 is SGHNT, CDR2 YENEEA, per germline. There are 13 residues in the CDR3. The CDR3 region has the DNA TGTGCCAGCAGCCCCTCTCTCGCAGATGAGCAGTTCTTC. Residues: CASSPSLADEQFF.

This sequence joins TRBV28 and TRBJ2-5, with 7 bases fitting TRBD2. Germline V gene sequence: CDR1 MDHEN, CDR2 SYDVKM. The CDR3 totals 15 residues. V lost 0 bases to trimming and J lost 5 bases; unmatched junction nucleotides: 6. The CDR3 DNA sequence: TGTGCCAGCAGTTTATGGGTGGGAGGGAGTGAGACCCAGTACTTC. Protein: CASSLWVGGSETQYF. Full variable domain (outside the CDR3, taken from reference TRBV28 and TRBJ2-5): DVKVTQSSRYLVKRTGEKVFLECVQDMDHENMFWYRQDPGLGLRLIYFSYDVKMKEKGDIPEGYSVSREKKERFSLILESASTNQTSMYLCASSLWVGGSETQYFGPGTRLLVL.

The chain is built from TRBV5-1 and TRBJ1-3; no reliable D call. This CDR3 spans 14 amino acids. CDR1 and CDR2 from the germline V gene are SGHRS and YFSETQ. Trimming took 4 bases from V and 0 from J, leaving 8 bases between them. CDR3: CASSPEGSGNTIYF. In DNA form, the CDR3 reads TGCGCCAGCAGCCCTGAGGGCTCTGGAAACACCATATATTTT. Using reference TRBV5-1 and TRBJ1-3 for the parts outside the CDR3, the full variable domain is KAGVTQTPRYLIKTRGQQVTLSCSPISGHRSVSWYQQTPGQGLQFLFEYFSETQRNKGNFPGRFSGRQFSNSRSEMNVSTLELGDSALYLCASSPEGSGNTIYFGEGSWLTVV.

V gene TRBV11-3 combines with J gene TRBJ1-6; 7 bases align to TRBD1. This CDR3 contains 17 residues. Germline V lookup: CDR1 SGHNT, CDR2 YENEEA. The ends lost 4 bases at V and 5 bases at J; junction bases unmatched: 11. The CDR3 coding sequence is TGTGCCAGCAGCTCTAAACCGGGACAGAGGAATAATTCACCCCTCCACTTT. Its protein is CASSSKPGQRNNSPLHF.

The gene calls are TRBV2 and TRBJ2-7; 10 bases agree with TRBD1. Germline CDR1 is SNHLY and CDR2 is FYNNEI. The CDR3 contains 13 residues. Germline trimming cut 10 bases from V and 2 bases from J; bases unmatched to any gene: 5. The CDR3 DNA reads TGTGCCATTCCCGGGACAGGGGCCTACGAGCAGTACTTC. Protein sequence: CAIPGTGAYEQYF.

The CDR3 nucleotides are TGTGCCAGCAGCTCGAGCCGGGACAGACAAGAGACCCAGTACTTC. Translation gives CASSSSRDRQETQYF. The chain couples TRBV7-2 to TRBJ2-5, with TRBD1 matching 7 bases. Germline CDR1 is SGHTA and CDR2 is FQGNSA. V was clipped by 4 bases and J by 2 bases; unmatched bases: 7. The CDR3 is 15 amino acids.

The rearrangement links TRBV7-9 to TRBJ2-7, with TRBD2 as a possible D gene (5 bases). V was shortened by 1 base and J by 2 bases, with 24 bases between the two germline ends. CDR1 SEHNR and CDR2 FQNEAQ come from the germline V gene (reference sequence). The CDR3 has 19 residues. The CDR3 DNA is TGTGCCAGCAGCTTAGAAAGTGTCGGTTTCGGGGTCGGAACCTACGAGCAGTACTTC. This gives the protein CASSLESVGFGVGTYEQYF.

This clone came up a few times. V and J are TRBV28 and TRBJ1-2, with TRBD1 matching over 11 bases. From germline, CDR1 is MDHEN and CDR2 SYDVKM. This CDR3 spans 18 amino acids. Trimming at V came to 3 bases and at J to 7 bases, leaving 16 bases not matched to a gene. The CDR3 coding sequence is TGTGCCAGCAGTTTCCCCCTCGGACAGGGGGCAAAGGGAAGTGGCTACACCTTC. This codes for CASSFPLGQGAKGSGYTF.

This clone was seen a handful of times. This chain uses TRBV27 with TRBJ1-1; no clear D. The V end lost 6 bases, the J end lost 5 bases, and 10 bases lay between the germline ends. The CDR3 loop spans 12 amino acids. Germline lookup yields CDR1 MNHEY and CDR2 SMNVEV (reference sequence). CDR3 amino acids: CASSQYGTEAFF. As DNA, the CDR3 is TGTGCCAGCAGCCAATACGGTACTGAAGCTTTCTTT.

The V and J genes are TRBV4-1 and TRBJ2-1, with D tentatively TRBD1 (5 bases). Trimming shortened V by 4 bases and J by 4 bases, and 14 bases separated the two germline ends. This CDR3 contains 15 residues. Germline CDR1 reads MGHRA; CDR2 reads YSYEKL. CDR3 in amino acids: CASSPDLRVYNEQFF. For the CDR3, the DNA is TGCGCCAGCAGCCCCGACCTCAGGGTATACAATGAGCAGTTCTTC.

The rearrangement links TRBV4-1 to TRBJ2-3, with TRBD2 identical over 12 bases. With 6 bases clipped from V and 4 bases from J, the junction kept 5 bases outside the gene matches. Germline loops: CDR1 MGHRA, CDR2 YSYEKL. CDR3 size: 15 residues. The CDR3 coding sequence is TGCGCCAGCAGAGCTAGCGGGGGGGGGTCAGATACGCAGTATTTT. This sequence encodes CASRASGGGSDTQYF.

V usage is TRBV18 and J usage is TRBJ2-1, with TRBD2 matching over 9 bases. CDR3 size: 17 residues. Germline V gene data show CDR1 as KGHSH and CDR2 as LQKENI. Trimming at V came to 3 bases and at J to 4 bases, leaving 10 bases not matched to a gene. The CDR3 spells CASSPKQASGIYNEQFF. In DNA form, the CDR3 reads TGTGCCAGCTCACCTAAACAGGCTAGCGGGATTTACAATGAGCAGTTCTTC.